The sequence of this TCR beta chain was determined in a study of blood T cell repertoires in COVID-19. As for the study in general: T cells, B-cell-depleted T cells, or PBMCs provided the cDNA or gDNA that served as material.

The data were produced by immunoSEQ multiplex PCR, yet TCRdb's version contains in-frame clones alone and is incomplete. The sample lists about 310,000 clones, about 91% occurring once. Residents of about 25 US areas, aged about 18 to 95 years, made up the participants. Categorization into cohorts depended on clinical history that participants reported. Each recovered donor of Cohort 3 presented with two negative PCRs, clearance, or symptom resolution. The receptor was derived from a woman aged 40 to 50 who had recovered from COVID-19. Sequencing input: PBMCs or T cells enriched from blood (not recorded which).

CDR3 sequence (DNA): TGTGCCAGCAGTTACTTCGGGAAGAACTATGGCTACACCTTC. As protein: CASSYFGKNYGYTF. V gene TRBV6-5 combines with J gene TRBJ1-2, with D hard to call. Germline V gene data show CDR1 as MNHEY and CDR2 as SVGAGI. V was clipped by 1 base and J by 2 bases, with 8 bases between them. The CDR3 consists of 14 residues.